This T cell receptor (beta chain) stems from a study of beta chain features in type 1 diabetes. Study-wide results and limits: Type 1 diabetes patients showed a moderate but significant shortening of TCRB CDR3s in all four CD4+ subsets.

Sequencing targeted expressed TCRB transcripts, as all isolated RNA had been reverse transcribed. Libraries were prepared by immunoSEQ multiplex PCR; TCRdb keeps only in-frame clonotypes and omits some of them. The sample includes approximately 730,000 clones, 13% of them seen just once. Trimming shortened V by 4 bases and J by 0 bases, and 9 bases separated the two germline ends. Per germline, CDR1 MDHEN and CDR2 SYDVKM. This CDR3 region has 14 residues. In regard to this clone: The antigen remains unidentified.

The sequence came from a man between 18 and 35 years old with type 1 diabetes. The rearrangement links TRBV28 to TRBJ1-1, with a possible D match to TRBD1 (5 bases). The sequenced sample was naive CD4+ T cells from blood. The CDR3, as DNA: TGTGCCAGCAGTTCCGGGACGGTGAACACTGAAGCTTTCTTT. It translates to CASSSGTVNTEAFF.